This T cell receptor beta chain was recovered during a study of cytotoxic CD8 clonotypes in ibrutinib-treated CLL. Study context: An average of approximately 260,000 productive templates and 94,082 productive rearrangements was obtained per sample.

The CDR3 consists of 14 residues. After removal of 4 bases from V and 9 bases from J, the junction contained 11 bases not matched to a gene. Germline values: CDR1 MNHEY, CDR2 SMNVEV (reference sequence). Broader study findings: An increase in clonality occurred at ibrutinib response, followed by a return toward baseline at progression.

As to this clone: Its antigen is undetermined.

TCRdb's table, derived via immunoSEQ multiplex PCR, lists solely in-frame clones and lacks some. This sample has 300,000 to 400,000 clones; under 70% occur once, and the top ten carry roughly 6.8%. The clonotype was recovered from a human donor with chronic lymphocytic leukemia. The specimen comprised PBMCs, sampled after 36 months of ibrutinib treatment. V gene TRBV27 combines with J gene TRBJ2-7; TRBD2 aligns across 8 bases. The CDR3 DNA is TGTGCCAGCAGTTCCCCTCGCCGGGAGGGAGTGCAGTACTTC. It codes for CASSSPRREGVQYF.